This TCR beta chain derives from a study of human T cells and chemical hapten exposure. TCRdb passed the RACE reads through MiXCR, listing each CDR3 protein once. The sample shows about 98,000 distinct CDR3 sequences, about 10% of them seen only once. This clonotype has a count of ten or more. Specified time point: pre-sensitization, week 0. Treatment denoted: therapeutic diphenylcyclopropenone sensitization with weekly scalp DPC. The CDR3 is 17 amino acids. V trimming: 2 bases; J trimming: 6 bases; junction bases outside the gene matches: 10. Germline loops: CDR1 MNHNS, CDR2 SASEGT. V usage is TRBV6-1 and J usage is TRBJ2-4, with TRBD1 matching 10 bases. The specimen was whole blood, collected in connection with sensitization to the hapten diphenylcyclopropenone (DPC). The TCR originated in a woman aged 60-70 years with alopecia areata. Some clones in this sample may be carry-over from other donors' samples. CDR3 sequence: CASSEWGQGSWGNIQYF. The CDR3 DNA is TGTGCCAGCAGTGAATGGGGACAGGGGTCCTGGGGAAACATTCAGTACTTC.